This entry is about one T cell receptor beta chain. This specimen belongs to a study of identical twins. In TCRdb, the 5' RACE reads were re-called with MiXCR into one record per CDR3 protein. The sample has roughly 540,000 distinct CDR3 sequences; less than 25% are singletons. V gave up 6 bases and J gave up 0 bases, with 7 bases separating them. The CDR3 totals 13 residues. Germline lookup yields CDR1 ENHRY and CDR2 SYGVKD. This same sample was also part of a study on T cells expressing NK-cell markers.

The chain couples TRBV10-3 to TRBJ2-3; D gene ambiguous. The specimen sequenced was CD4+ T cells sorted from blood. This clonotype was obtained from a woman aged 18-29 years in good health. The CDR3 loop is CAIRETSTDTQYF. The CDR3 DNA reads TGTGCCATCAGGGAAACTAGCACAGATACGCAGTATTTT.